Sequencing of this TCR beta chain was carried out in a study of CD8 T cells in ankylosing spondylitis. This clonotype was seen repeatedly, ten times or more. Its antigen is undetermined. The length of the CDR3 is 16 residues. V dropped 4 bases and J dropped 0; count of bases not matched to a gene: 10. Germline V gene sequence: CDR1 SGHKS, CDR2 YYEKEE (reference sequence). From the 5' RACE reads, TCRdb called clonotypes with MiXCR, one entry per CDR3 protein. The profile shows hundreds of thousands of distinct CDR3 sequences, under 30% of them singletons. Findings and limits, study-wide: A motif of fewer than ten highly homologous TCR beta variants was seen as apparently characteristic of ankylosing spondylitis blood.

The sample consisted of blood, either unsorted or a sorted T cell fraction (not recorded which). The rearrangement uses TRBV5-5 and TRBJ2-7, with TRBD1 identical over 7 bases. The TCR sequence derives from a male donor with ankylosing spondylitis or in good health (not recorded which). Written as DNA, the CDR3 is TGTGCCAGCAGCGTAGGTCGACAGGGCAGCTCCTACGAGCAGTACTTC. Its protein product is CASSVGRQGSSYEQYF.